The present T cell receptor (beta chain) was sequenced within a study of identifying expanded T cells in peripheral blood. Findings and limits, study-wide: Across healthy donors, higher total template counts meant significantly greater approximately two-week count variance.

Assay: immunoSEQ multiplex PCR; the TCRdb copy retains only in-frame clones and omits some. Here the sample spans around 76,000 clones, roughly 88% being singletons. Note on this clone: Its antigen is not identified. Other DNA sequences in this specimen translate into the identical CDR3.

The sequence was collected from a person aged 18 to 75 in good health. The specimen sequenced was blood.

In nucleotides, the CDR3 is TGTGCCAGCAGTTTTCCAGGGGGCTCCTACGAGCAGTACTTC. It is translated as CASSFPGGSYEQYF. The chain couples TRBV28 to TRBJ2-7; 7 nucleotides agree with TRBD1. The CDR3 runs to 14 residues. Unmatched junction bases numbered 2, after V lost 3 bases and J lost 0 bases. The germline V gene encodes CDR1 MDHEN and CDR2 SYDVKM.